The 9 T cell receptor beta chains given below trace back to one sample, sequenced in a study of blood T cell repertoires in COVID-19. Assay: immunoSEQ multiplex PCR; the TCRdb copy retains only in-frame clones and omits some. The sample has about 32,000 clones; approximately 90% are singletons. The specimen was peripheral blood. The receptor source for this set is a man in his sixties with acute or convalescent COVID-19.

The CDR3 nucleotides are TGTGCCAGCAGCACGAACTCGAACACTGAAGCTTTCTTT. Protein product: CASSTNSNTEAFF. V gene TRBV7-9 combines with J gene TRBJ1-1; D remains ambiguous. Germline V CDR1 and CDR2: SEHNR, FQNEAQ (reference sequence). There are 13 residues in the CDR3. Trimming stripped 5 bases from V and 1 base from J, with 8 bases between.

The chain joins TRBV11-3 to TRBJ1-3; D uncertain. CDR3 length equals 14 residues. Trimming stripped 0 bases from V and 8 bases from J, with 11 bases between. Germline V gene lookup returns CDR1 SGHNT and CDR2 YENEEA. DNA for the CDR3: TGTGCCAGCAGCTTAGAGGGAGCGCCGTACACCATATATTTT. Amino acids: CASSLEGAPYTIYF.

The chain has TRBV5-1 and TRBJ1-1; D is perhaps TRBD1 (6 bases). Germline V gene data show CDR1 as SGHRS and CDR2 as YFSETQ. Trimming cost V 4 bases and J 0 bases, with 22 bases left between them. The CDR3 covers 18 residues. The CDR3, as DNA: TGCGCCAGCAGCCCTATTCCCCCGGGGACAATCATGAACACTGAAGCTTTCTTT. This translates into CASSPIPPGTIMNTEAFF.

The chain couples TRBV18 to TRBJ2-7, with D perhaps matching TRBD1 (6 bases). Germline loops: CDR1 KGHSH, CDR2 LQKENI. The CDR3 loop spans 17 amino acids. Trimming took off 3 bases at V and 0 bases at J, with 18 bases between the two ends. The CDR3 reads CASSPLGTGQFSYEQYV. CDR3 coding DNA: TGTGCCAGCTCACCCCTGGGAACCGGACAGTTCTCCTACGAGCAGTACGTC.

The rearrangement uses TRBV19 and TRBJ1-1; D remains ambiguous. This CDR3 comprises 14 residues. CDR1 LNHDA and CDR2 SQIVND come from the germline V gene (reference sequence). The V gene lost 1 base and the J gene lost 1 base, with 7 bases spanning the gap. The CDR3 coding sequence is TGTGCCAGTAGTATAGTAGCGACGAACACTGAAGCTTTCTTT. Residues: CASSIVATNTEAFF.

This clone occurred once. This chain links TRBV9 with TRBJ2-2; 11 positions agree with TRBD2. Losses at the gene ends were 4 bases for V and 3 bases for J; bases not matched to a gene: 5. The CDR3 has 16 amino acids. Germline CDR1 and CDR2: SGDLS and YYNGEE. The CDR3 bases are TGTGCCAGCAGCATGGGGACTAGCGGCCACACCGGGGAGCTGTTTTTT. It specifies CASSMGTSGHTGELFF.

This sequence joins TRBV19 and TRBJ2-6, with D uncertain. Germline V gene sequence: CDR1 LNHDA, CDR2 SQIVND (reference sequence). Trimming cost V 7 bases and J 0 bases, with 10 bases left between them. The CDR3 is 15 amino acids. Here the CDR3 DNA reads TGTGCCAGTAATGACTTGAGCTCTGGGGCCAACGTCCTGACTTTC. As protein: CASNDLSSGANVLTF.

This clone appeared a few times. The chain has TRBV24-1 and TRBJ1-3; weak D call: TRBD1 (5 bases). Germline-derived CDR1 and CDR2 are KGHDR and SFDVKD. V dropped 3 bases and J dropped 4 bases, with 9 bases sitting between them. This CDR3 contains 14 residues. The CDR3 nucleotides read TGTGCCACCAGTGATCAGAGACAGGGAAACACCATATATTTT. It yields the protein CATSDQRQGNTIYF.

The CDR3 bases are TGCGCCAGCAGCTTAGAGACAGGGTACACTGAAGCTTTCTTT. It specifies CASSLETGYTEAFF. V is TRBV5-1 and J is TRBJ1-1; 7 bases fit TRBD1. The CDR3 has 14 amino acids. Looked up from germline, CDR1 is SGHRS and CDR2 is YFSETQ. V lost 2 bases and J lost 3; bases outside the gene matches: 4.